This T cell receptor beta chain came from a study of T cells in Graves' hyperthyroidism and ophthalmopathy (dated by TCRdb to the late 2010s). In terms of the full investigation: Peripheral blood samples were taken at initial diagnosis, before any treatment was given. After blood sampling, hyperthyroidism patients were treated with methimazole at a starting dose of 30 mg daily, and ophthalmopathy patients were treated with high-dose intravenous methylprednisolone. The study also compared thyroid tissue and blood T-cell repertoires from about six Graves' hyperthyroidism patients. To identify TCR V-J signatures that set the groups apart, the researchers used a discovery cohort of 95 to 100 patients, made up of fewer than 50 with Graves' ophthalmopathy and around 58 with stable Graves' hyperthyroidism. According to the paper, TCR Vbeta CDR3 sequencing was carried out on 120 to 150 peripheral blood samples, which came from over 40 ophthalmopathy, under 80 hyperthyroidism and some 17 progressor patients. For training and testing, the 80 to 100 patients in the discovery cohort were randomly divided in a 7:3 ratio. Prospective prediction of ophthalmopathy was tested in an independent validation cohort of 18 to 20 hyperthyroidism patients and 17 patients who later progressed to ophthalmopathy. What the research found in general, with its limitations: In validation, the model predicted progression to ophthalmopathy a median of about 6 months before onset, with 70% to 71% sensitivity and just under 75% specificity. Ophthalmopathy was separated from stable hyperthyroidism by a 13 V-J signature model, with 85% to 90% sensitivity and approximately 81% specificity obtained in cross-validation and 80%/75% obtained in testing. Sample size was not statistically predetermined, and investigators were not blinded to group allocation. Most expanded thyroid clonotypes (frequency above 0.001) were also found in blood, which suggests that blood repertoires may mirror thyroid immune responses.

This clonotype has more than one count but fewer than ten. Its antigen target is currently unknown. Per-base quality was not reported, and no clone a single base away is much larger than it. The germline ends are 17 bases apart after V is trimmed by 4 bases and J by 8 bases. Inclusive of the bounding cysteine and phenylalanine, the CDR3 is 14 residues long. Just CDR3 DNA is preserved here, 42 bases in frame from base 1. Looking up the germline V gene (reference sequence) yields CDR1 DFQATT and CDR2 SNEGSKA. The TCR beta CDR3 regions were amplified from RNA transcripts. The TCR CDR3 was subjected to a first round of RT-PCR using the HTBI primer set and the Qiagen OneStep RT-PCR kit. The libraries were constructed in a second round of multiplex PCR and then size-selected and purified. Paired-end sequencing of the libraries was performed with 100 bp reads on an Illumina HiSeq2000. The published analysis was carried out like this. SOAPnuke was used to process the raw data, throwing out any read that contained adapters or uncalled bases, had a mean Phred below 15, or lacked an exact constant-primer or identifier match. High-quality paired reads were merged using COPE v1.2.5, and each unique nucleotide sequence was defined as a clonotype. Clonotypes were aligned to IMGT TRBV, TRBD and TRBJ reference segments using MiTCR v1.1. Only V-J combinations with frequency above 0.0001, covering roughly 99% of repertoires, were analysed. A TCS score was defined as the ratio of F50 (clonal expansion) to E x V (chaos), with BLOSUM62-based TCRdist applied between CDR3 peptides within each V-J. Welch's t-statistics and random forest reduced around 550 V-J features to about 12, which were used in a naive Bayes classifier (R e1071). TCRdb handled the public reads itself, with Q25 trimming in fastp and clone calling in MiXCR, and kept productive beta chains. Rows with one shared CDR3 protein collapse into an entry with the most common genes and DNA. TCRdb, not the original authors, processed these V and J calls. This sample holds a few hundred thousand distinct CDR3 sequences; approximately 15% were observed only once. 55% to 60% of the sample is held by the ten biggest clonotypes.

Ophthalmopathy patients had moderately to severely active disease, Clinical Activity Score of at least 3, NOSPECS grade of at least 4, and duration under 3 months. Exclusion was applied to patients with uncontrolled infections, other autoimmune diseases, pregnancy or lactation. Diagnoses relied on clinical symptoms, serum thyroxine and TRAb, thyroid ultrasound and orbital computed tomography. PBMCs were separated from 7.5 to 10 ml of fresh peripheral blood using Ficoll-Paque density gradient centrifugation. Total RNA was extracted with Trizol reagent, and quality was checked on an Agilent 2100 Bioanalyzer.

Sequenced material: blood. This TCR came from a woman aged 60-75 years with Graves' ophthalmopathy. Rearrangement joined TRBV20-1 to TRBJ1-4; the D gene is not confidently resolved. The bases read TGCAGTGCTAAAAGACCAGACTTTCAAGAAAAACTGTTTTTT. The translation is CSAKRPDFQEKLFF.